This section outlines one T cell receptor (beta chain) sequence together with its context. Trimming took 5 bases from V and 8 from J, leaving 15 bases between them. In germline, CDR1 is SGHVS, CDR2 FQNEAQ. The CDR3 length is 13 residues. Clones were read by immunoSEQ multiplex PCR, and TCRdb kept only the in-frame ones, dropping some. The profile shows roughly 3,500 clones, around half of them singletons. This sample was included in a study of immune evolution from preneoplasia to lung adenocarcinoma. The rearrangement joins TRBV7-8 to TRBJ1-2, with D unclear. This TCR derives from a person aged 45 to 59 with lung adenocarcinoma. Sequencing was done on a sample of FFPE normal lung tissue adjacent to the tumor. The CDR3 DNA follows: TGTGCCAGCAGCCCATTCAGGTCCCAAGGCTACACCTTC. Translation gives CASSPFRSQGYTF.